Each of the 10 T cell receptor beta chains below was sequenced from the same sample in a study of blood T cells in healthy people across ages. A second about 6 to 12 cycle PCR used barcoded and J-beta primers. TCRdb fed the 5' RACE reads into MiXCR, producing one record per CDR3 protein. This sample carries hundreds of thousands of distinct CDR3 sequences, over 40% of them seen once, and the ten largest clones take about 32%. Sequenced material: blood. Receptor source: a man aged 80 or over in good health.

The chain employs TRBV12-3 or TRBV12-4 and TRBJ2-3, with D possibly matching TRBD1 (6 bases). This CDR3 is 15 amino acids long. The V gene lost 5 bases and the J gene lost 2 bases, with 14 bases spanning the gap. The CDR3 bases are TGTGCCAGCAGTCTCCAGGGGTCGCCCACAGATACGCAGTATTTT. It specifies CASSLQGSPTDTQYF.

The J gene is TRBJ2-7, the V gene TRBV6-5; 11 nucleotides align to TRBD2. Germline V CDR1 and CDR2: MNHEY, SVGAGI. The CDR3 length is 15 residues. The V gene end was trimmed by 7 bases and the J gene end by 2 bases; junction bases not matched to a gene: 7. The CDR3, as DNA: TGTGCCAGCACTTTAGGGACTAGCGGCACCTACGAGCAGTACTTC. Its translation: CASTLGTSGTYEQYF.

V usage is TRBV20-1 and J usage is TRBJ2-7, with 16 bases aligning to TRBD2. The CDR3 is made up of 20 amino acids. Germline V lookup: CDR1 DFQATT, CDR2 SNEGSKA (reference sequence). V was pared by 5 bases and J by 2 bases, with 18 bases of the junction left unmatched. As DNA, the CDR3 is TGCAGTGCTCCCGGGACTAGCGGGAGGGCCATGGTTCCGATGACCTACGAGCAGTACTTC. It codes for CSAPGTSGRAMVPMTYEQYF.

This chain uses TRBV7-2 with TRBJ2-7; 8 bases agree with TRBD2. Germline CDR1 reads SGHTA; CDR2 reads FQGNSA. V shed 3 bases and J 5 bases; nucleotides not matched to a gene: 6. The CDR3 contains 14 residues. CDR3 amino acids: CASSFSTSVHEQYF. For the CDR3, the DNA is TGTGCCAGCAGCTTCTCGACTAGCGTACACGAGCAGTACTTC.

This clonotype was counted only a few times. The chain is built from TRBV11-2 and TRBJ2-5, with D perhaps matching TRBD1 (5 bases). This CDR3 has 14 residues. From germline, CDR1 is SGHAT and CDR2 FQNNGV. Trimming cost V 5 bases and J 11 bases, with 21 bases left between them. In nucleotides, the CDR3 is TGTGCCAGCAGCATTTTGGACACCCGGTCTCGGCAGTACTTC. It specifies CASSILDTRSRQYF.

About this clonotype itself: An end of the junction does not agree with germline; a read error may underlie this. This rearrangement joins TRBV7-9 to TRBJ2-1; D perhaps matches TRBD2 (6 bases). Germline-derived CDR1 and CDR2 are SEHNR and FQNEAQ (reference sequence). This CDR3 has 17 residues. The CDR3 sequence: CASNLALNGGRYYEQFF. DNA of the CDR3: TGTGCCAGCAACTTAGCGCTAAATGGAGGGAGGTACTACGAGCAGTTCTTC.

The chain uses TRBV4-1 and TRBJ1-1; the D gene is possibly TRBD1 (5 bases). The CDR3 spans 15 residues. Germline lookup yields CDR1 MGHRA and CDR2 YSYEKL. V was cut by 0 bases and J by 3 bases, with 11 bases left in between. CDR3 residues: CASSQDTGEYTEAFF. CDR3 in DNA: TGCGCCAGCAGCCAAGATACGGGGGAATACACTGAAGCTTTCTTT.

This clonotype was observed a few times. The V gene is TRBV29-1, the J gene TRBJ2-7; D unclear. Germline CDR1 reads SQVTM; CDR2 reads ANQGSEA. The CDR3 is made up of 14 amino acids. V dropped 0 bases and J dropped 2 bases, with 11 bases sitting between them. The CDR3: CSVEDQLPPYEQYF. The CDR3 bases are TGCAGCGTTGAAGATCAACTACCCCCCTACGAGCAGTACTTC.

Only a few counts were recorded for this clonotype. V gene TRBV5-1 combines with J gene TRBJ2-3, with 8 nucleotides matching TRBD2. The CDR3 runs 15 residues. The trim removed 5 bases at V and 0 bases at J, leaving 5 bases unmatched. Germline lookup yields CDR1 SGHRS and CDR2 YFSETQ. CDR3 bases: TGCGCCAGCAGTGGCGGGAGGATCAGCACAGATACGCAGTATTTT. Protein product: CASSGGRISTDTQYF.

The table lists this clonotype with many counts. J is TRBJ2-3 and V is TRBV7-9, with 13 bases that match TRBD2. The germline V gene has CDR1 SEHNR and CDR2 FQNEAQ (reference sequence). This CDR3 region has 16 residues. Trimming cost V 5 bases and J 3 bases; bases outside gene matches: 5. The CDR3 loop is CASSPGTSGNTDTQYF. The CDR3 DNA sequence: TGTGCCAGCAGCCCTGGGACTAGCGGGAATACAGATACGCAGTATTTT.